This T cell receptor (beta chain) was obtained from a study of blood T cell repertoires in COVID-19. Whole-study context: The United States, Italy and Spain were the sources of the acute and convalescent COVID-19 samples. PBMCs, B-cell-depleted T cells, or T cells provided the cDNA or gDNA that made up the material.

CDR3 size: 15 residues. Losses at the gene ends were 6 bases for V and 3 bases for J; bases not matched to a gene: 11. Looked up from germline, CDR1 is KGHSH and CDR2 is LQKENI. Source study methods: Counts of nucleated cells, estimated from reference gene primer amplification, were obtained. Data came from immunoSEQ multiplex PCR; TCRdb stores just in-frame clones and leaves some out. The V and J calls and clone size were taken over from that table, and D and trimming were inferred from the DNA. The sample records roughly 90,000 clones, 75% to 90% being singletons. The sequencing sample was made of peripheral blood. The chain recombines TRBV18 with TRBJ2-7, with 7 bases matching TRBD1. The sequence was collected from a woman at least 80 years old with active COVID-19. In DNA form, the CDR3 reads TGTGCCAGCTCGCCGACTACAGGGGCCGGCTACGAGCAGTACTTC. This translates into CASSPTTGAGYEQYF.